This entry is about one TCR beta chain. This clone was seen a few times. The antigen it recognizes is unknown. It has no much larger one-base neighbor in the sample; base qualities were not kept. The library was produced with the immunoSEQ multiplex PCR assay. For the multiplex PCR, a mixture combining 60 forward primers for TCR Vbeta segments and 13 reverse primers for TCR Jbeta segments was used. A multiplex PCR assay on genomic DNA amplified the CDR3 region of rearranged TCR beta genes. The amplified TCR beta libraries were sequenced on the Illumina HiSeq System as 87-base-pair reads. In the original analysis: In a later analysis, 80 million or so unique TCR beta chains were counted across the roughly 610 repertoires, and roughly 11 million of these chains were shared by at least two donors. Raw reads were error-corrected and collapsed into unique sequences by a nearest-neighbor algorithm in which closely related sequences were merged to remove PCR and sequencing errors. CDR3 sequences were aligned to IMGT reference sequences to assign V, D and J gene segments. Each retained sequence needed at least a six-nucleotide match to both a V gene segment and a J gene segment. A rearrangement was called productive if the CDR3 had no stop codons and remained in frame with V and J, and every other rearrangement was called non-productive. Following IMGT convention, CDR3 was defined as the stretch from the second conserved V-encoded cysteine up to the conserved J-encoded phenylalanine. The earlier analysis of 450 to 750 of the donors excluded any sequence lacking an unambiguous match to a single V gene segment. In an earlier analysis of roughly 600 of the donors, a V segment was called functional when productive rearrangements were above 56.7%, and segregating when the standard deviation between donors exceeded 5%. A statistical classification framework was built to diagnose cytomegalovirus status from the catalog of TCR beta chain sequences. V and J gene assignment, in a later analysis, came from comparing TCR nucleotide sequences with IMGT/GENE-DB human TR gene sequences. The TCRdist pipeline was used in a later analysis to assign CDR3 sequences and most-parsimonious VDJ recombination scenarios. In a later analysis, every TCR beta chain was defined by the combination of its CDR3 amino acid sequence and its V-gene family, and reads without a unique V-gene family were dropped. In a later analysis, 550 to 650 highly shared, low-generation-probability nucleotide sequences were removed to address suspected cross-contamination and a sequencing artifact. In a later analysis, a clonal expansion index for each public chain was calculated from normalized within-repertoire ranks of inferred template counts. A later analysis computed generation probabilities with a VDJ recombination model fitted to out-of-frame rearrangements, and checked the results against IGoR. In a later analysis, TCR-TCR, TCR-HLA and TCR-CMV co-occurrence was scored with hypergeometric tests, and a repertoire-size bias correction was applied to TCR pairs. In a later analysis, false discovery rates were estimated by permuting HLA or CMV assignments 20 times. A later analysis grouped co-occurring TCRs with DBSCAN, adding TCRdist sequence similarity when clustering within HLA-allele-positive subsets. Repertoires with fewer than 30,000 or more than 120,000 public chains were left out of co-occurrence clustering, as were five repertoires with anomalous nucleotide sharing. TCRdb limited this immuneACCESS table to in-frame rearrangements with V and J called. A share of clones is missing; checked studies link under half to unresolved V genes, and the rest is unexplained. That table gives V, J and clone size, and the DNA gave D and trimming. The sample table records 170,000 or so clones; about 86% of these occur just once. The biggest ten clones account for about 2.1% of the sample.

This record comes from a study of cytomegalovirus exposure and HLA in healthy donors listed by TCRdb under 2017. About the study as a whole: In an earlier analysis of some 550 of the donors, around 290 Gb of sequence data and 100 million or so unique TCR beta sequences from about 179 million T cells were reported. Rather than drawing on any new phenotypic data, the later analysis identified candidate immune exposures from TCR beta sequences and the way those sequences occurred across donors. The study aimed to test whether cataloging public T cell receptors could reveal signatures of past pathogen exposure. All discovery cohort repertoires had been generated using a single sequencing platform. An early release that covered approximately 600 HLA-typed donors contained about 300 gigabases of sequencing data and about 93 million unique TCR sequences. HLA typing covered class I and class II loci at four-digit resolution. A later analysis re-analyzed previously published TCR beta repertoires from approximately 670 donors and added high-resolution HLA genotyping to study TCR occurrence patterns. Genome-wide SNP genotypes for about 65% of the 666 donors were used in a later genetic analysis, which treated that subset as a discovery cohort. Among the roughly 390 genotyped donors, around 81% belonged to the genetic ancestry cluster associated with self-reported Caucasian donors. Across about 380 genotyped donors of the cohort, an average of roughly 250,000 unique TCR beta nucleotide sequences per donor were sequenced, and around 20% of those sequences were non-productive. To decide whether each TCR beta V gene segment behaved as functional or pseudogenic, an earlier analysis of fewer than 750 of the donors relied on high-throughput TCR beta sequencing. Donor age, sex, ethnicity and CMV serostatus were compiled together with the repertoire data. Roughly 5 DR-DQ haplotypes were handled as single units for association and clustering, since linkage in the cohort was strong. To predict cytomegalovirus infection status, the study combined high-throughput TCR immunosequencing, statistical association of individual TCRs with disease status, and machine learning. The study used immunosequencing to profile the T cell repertoires of under 700 subjects and linked those repertoires to cytomegalovirus serostatus. Typing coverage differed by locus: A, B, C, DRB1 and DQB1 were typed in roughly 629-630 donors, DQA1 in 522, DPA1 in over 600, and DPB1 in 400 to 490. A separate validation cohort of approximately 130 different subjects was used in addition to the roughly 670-subject first cohort. Overall results and qualifications from the work: For the cohort, immune exposure information was limited to CMV serostatus. Assigning TCR associations to individual alleles was difficult when HLA alleles, especially DR and DQ, strongly co-occurred. In both the original and validation cohorts, the classifier was reported to diagnose cytomegalovirus status with high specificity and sensitivity. In a later genetic analysis, a missense DCLRE1C variant was associated with V-gene and J-gene trimming of TCR beta chains, and the association was replicated in an independent cohort. Presence/absence analyses assumed roughly uniform sequencing depth across donors, an assumption that may not hold. The sequencing pipeline was judged likely to have produced a cluster of highly shared sequence variants as a technical artifact. A later analysis found that most CMV-associated TCR beta chains appeared HLA-restricted, with HLA associations seemingly driven largely by CMV exposure. Most TCR sequences were seen in very few donors, while some public TCRs were found in many individuals. According to the authors, the approach could potentially be generalized to other disease states and immunological phenotypes. HLA typing was unavailable for some donors at each locus, so association tests used only the typed subset. A later analysis reported that several top co-occurrence clusters appeared linked to parvovirus B19, influenza, CMV and Epstein-Barr virus. The cohort was sequenced for TCR beta chains only, and without alpha or paired-chain data the features that could be detected were limited. Correlated functional status among segregating V segments might be attributable to linkage disequilibrium, but an unknown experimental factor could not be ruled out. The study listed 150 to 200 TCR beta chains as associated with cytomegalovirus. Broadly in line with IMGT annotations, most TCR beta V segments showed up in productive rearrangements about 87% or about 30% of the time in an earlier analysis of about 500 of the donors. A further reported finding was that TCR beta sequences accurately predicted the HLA-A and HLA-B alleles for most subjects in the first cohort. The earlier analysis of almost 600 of the donors excluded 15 to 20 rarely observed V segments, including chromosome 9 orphons, because counts were too low. According to a later analysis, TCR association rates differed among HLA loci, with DRB1 alleles showing the most associated TCRs and HLA-C alleles showing the fewest. Three of the identified cytomegalovirus-associated TCR beta chains were confirmed in vitro to be specific for cytomegalovirus antigens. A later analysis found that HLA-associated TCR beta chains were more clonally expanded and had lower generation probabilities than equally common non-associated chains. At a false discovery rate of 0.05, a later analysis linked 16,951 TCR beta sequences to specific HLA alleles. Because the 87-base-pair reads could not distinguish some IMGT-functional V segments, including TRBV6-2 and TRBV6-3, those segments were excluded. Compared with the approximately 720-donor mean, donors in an Asian-associated ancestry cluster had fewer N-insertions in productive TCRs, according to a later genetic analysis.

The germline V and J ends show losses of 6 bases and 3 bases respectively, and no gene match explains 3 bases of the junction. From the germline V gene, CDR1 is SGHVS and CDR2 is FQNEAQ. The CDR3 numbers 13 residues from cysteine through phenylalanine. The retained sequence is limited to the CDR3, 39 bases, with the frame set at the first base. The cohort was made up of 666 healthy bone marrow donors. All cohort members were sampled while nominally healthy, although unrecorded immune exposures were likely present. The donor tested CMV seronegative and was one of the 352 seronegative cohort members. A peripheral blood sample was provided by each donor, and peripheral blood mononuclear cells were used for TCR beta sequencing. The Qiagen DNeasy Blood Extraction Kit was used to extract genomic DNA from the blood cell samples.

The receptor chain draws on TRBV7-8 and TRBJ2-3; 7 central bases correspond to TRBD1. The sequence was collected from a woman between 18 and 29 years old in good health and CMV-seronegative. The sample consisted of PBMCs. The DNA reads as follows: TGTGCCAGCAGTCAGGACAGGACAGATACGCAGTATTTT. Translated, this gives CASSQDRTDTQYF.